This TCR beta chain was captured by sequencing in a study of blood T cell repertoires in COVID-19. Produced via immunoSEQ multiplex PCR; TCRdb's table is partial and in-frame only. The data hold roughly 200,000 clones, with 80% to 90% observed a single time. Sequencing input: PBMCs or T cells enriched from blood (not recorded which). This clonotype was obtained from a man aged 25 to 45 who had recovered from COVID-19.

The CDR3: CASSLAAGGDYGYTF. Written as DNA, the CDR3 is TGTGCCAGCAGCTTAGCGGCTGGAGGGGACTATGGCTACACCTTC. The gene calls are TRBV7-2 and TRBJ1-2; maybe TRBD1 (5 bases). The CDR3 length is 15 residues. The germline V and J ends were trimmed by 0 bases and 3 bases, with 11 bases remaining between them. CDR1 and CDR2 from the germline V gene are SGHTA and FQGNSA.